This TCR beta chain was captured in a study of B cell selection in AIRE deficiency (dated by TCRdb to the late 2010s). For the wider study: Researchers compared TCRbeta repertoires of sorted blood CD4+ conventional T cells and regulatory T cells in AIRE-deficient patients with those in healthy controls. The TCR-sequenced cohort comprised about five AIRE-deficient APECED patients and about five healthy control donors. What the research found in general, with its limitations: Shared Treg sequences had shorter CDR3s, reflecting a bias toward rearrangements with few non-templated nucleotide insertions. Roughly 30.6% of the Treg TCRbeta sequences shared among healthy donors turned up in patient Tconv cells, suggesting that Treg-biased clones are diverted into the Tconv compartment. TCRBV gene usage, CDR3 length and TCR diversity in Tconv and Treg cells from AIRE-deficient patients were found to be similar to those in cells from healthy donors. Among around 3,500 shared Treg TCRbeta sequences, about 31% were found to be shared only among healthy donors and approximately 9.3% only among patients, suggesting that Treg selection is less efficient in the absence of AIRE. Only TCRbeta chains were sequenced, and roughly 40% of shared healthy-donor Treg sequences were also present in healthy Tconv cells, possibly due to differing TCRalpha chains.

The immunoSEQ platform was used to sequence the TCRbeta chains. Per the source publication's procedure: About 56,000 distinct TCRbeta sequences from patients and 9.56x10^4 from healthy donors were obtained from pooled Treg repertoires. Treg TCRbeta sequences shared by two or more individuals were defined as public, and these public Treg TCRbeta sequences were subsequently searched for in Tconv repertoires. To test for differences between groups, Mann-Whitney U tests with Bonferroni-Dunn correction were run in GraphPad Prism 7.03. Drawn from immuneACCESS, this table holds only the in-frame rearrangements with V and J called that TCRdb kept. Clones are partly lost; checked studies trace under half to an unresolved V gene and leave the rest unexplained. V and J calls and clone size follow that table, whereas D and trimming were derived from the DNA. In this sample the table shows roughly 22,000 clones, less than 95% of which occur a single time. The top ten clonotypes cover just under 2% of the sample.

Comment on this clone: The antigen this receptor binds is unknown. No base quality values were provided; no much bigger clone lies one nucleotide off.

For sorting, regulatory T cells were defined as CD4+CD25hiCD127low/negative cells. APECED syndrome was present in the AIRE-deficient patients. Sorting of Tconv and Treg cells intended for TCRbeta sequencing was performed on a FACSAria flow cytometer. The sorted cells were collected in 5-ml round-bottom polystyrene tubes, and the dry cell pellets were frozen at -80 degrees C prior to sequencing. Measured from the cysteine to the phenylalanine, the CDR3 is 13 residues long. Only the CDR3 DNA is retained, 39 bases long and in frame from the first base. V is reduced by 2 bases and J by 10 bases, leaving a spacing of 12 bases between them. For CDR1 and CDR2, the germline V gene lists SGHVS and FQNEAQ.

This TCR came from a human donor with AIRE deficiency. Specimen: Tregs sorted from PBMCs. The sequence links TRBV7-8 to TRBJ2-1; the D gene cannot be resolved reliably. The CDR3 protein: CASSLFRAREQFF. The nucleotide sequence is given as TGTGCCAGCAGCTTATTTCGGGCTCGCGAGCAGTTCTTC.